A single sample is the source of the 9 T cell receptor beta chains below, sequenced in a study of blood T cell repertoires in COVID-19. Profiled with immunoSEQ multiplex PCR; TCRdb holds only in-frame clones, not every one. The table lists around 55,000 clones, roughly 85% of them singletons. Specimen: peripheral blood. Every receptor here comes from a human donor in a cohort sampled during active or convalescent COVID-19.

The chain links TRBV6-5 to TRBJ1-5; the match to TRBD1 covers 9 bases. Germline CDR1 and CDR2: MNHEY and SVGAGI. Unmatched junction bases numbered 4, after V lost 5 bases and J lost 2 bases. The CDR3 sequence is 15 residues long. CDR3 coding DNA: TGTGCCAGCAGTACCAGGACAGGGGGCAATCAGCCCCAGCATTTT. Residues: CASSTRTGGNQPQHF.

The CDR3 nucleotides read TGCGCCAGCAGCGGGGGACAGGGGAGCTATGGCTACACCTTC. Protein: CASSGGQGSYGYTF. The chain uses TRBV5-1 and TRBJ1-2, with 10 bases identical to TRBD1. J was trimmed by 4 bases and V by 4 bases; bases with no gene match: 4. Germline V gives CDR1 SGHRS, CDR2 YFSETQ. The CDR3 is made up of 14 amino acids.

The V gene is TRBV29-1, the J gene TRBJ2-2; the D gene is possibly TRBD2 (5 bases). There are 13 residues in the CDR3. The V gene lost 4 bases and the J gene lost 0 bases, with 6 bases spanning the gap. Germline V gene sequence: CDR1 SQVTM, CDR2 ANQGSEA. The CDR3 sequence is CSVGGTNTGELFF. The CDR3 nucleotides read TGCAGCGTTGGAGGGACGAACACCGGGGAGCTGTTTTTT.

The rearrangement joins TRBV19 to TRBJ1-2; maybe TRBD1 (5 bases). Trimming removed 4 bases at V and 5 bases at J, with 26 bases between. This CDR3 has 18 residues. Germline loops: CDR1 LNHDA, CDR2 SQIVND (reference sequence). The CDR3 loop reads CASSTRQGSLPSSYGYTF. In DNA form, the CDR3 reads TGTGCCAGTAGTACTCGCCAGGGAAGTTTGCCCTCTTCTTATGGCTACACCTTC. Full variable domain (outside the CDR3, taken from reference TRBV19 and TRBJ1-2): DGGITQSPKYLFRKEGQNVTLSCEQNLNHDAMYWYRQDPGQGLRLIYYSQIVNDFQKGDIAEGYSVSREKKESFPLTVTSAQKNPTAFYLCASSTRQGSLPSSYGYTFGSGTRLTVV.

The chain couples TRBV10-3 to TRBJ1-5; D ambiguous. CDR3 length: 13 residues. The germline gives CDR1 ENHRY, CDR2 SYGVKD. Trimming removed 0 bases from V and 4 bases from J, with 4 bases in between. The CDR3 DNA reads TGTGCCATCAGTGAGTCGACTAATCAGCCCCAGCATTTT. It is translated as CAISESTNQPQHF.

V and J are TRBV13 and TRBJ1-2; 7 bases fit TRBD1. Trimming removed 1 base from V and 4 bases from J; junction bases left unmatched: 0. Germline V lookup: CDR1 PRHDT, CDR2 FYEKMQ (reference sequence). The CDR3 has 13 amino acids. CDR3 bases: TGTGCCAGCAGCTTAGACAGGGGCTATGGCTACACCTTC. Translating it yields CASSLDRGYGYTF.

The genes are TRBV5-4 and TRBJ2-7; D ambiguous. CDR3 length: 15 residues. The V end lost 0 bases, the J end lost 3 bases, and 13 bases lay between the germline ends. Germline V CDR1 and CDR2: SGHNT, YYREEE (reference sequence). The CDR3, as DNA: TGTGCCAGCAGCTTGGAATTAGCAAATAACTACGAGCAGTACTTC. This encodes CASSLELANNYEQYF. Based on the CDR3 plus reference TRBV5-4 and TRBJ2-7, the full variable domain is ETGVTQSPTHLIKTRGQQVTLRCSSQSGHNTVSWYQQALGQGPQFIFQYYREEENGRGNFPPRFSGLQFPNYSSELNVNALELDDSALYLCASSLELANNYEQYFGPGTRLTVT.

This chain uses TRBV3-1 (or the pseudogene TRBV3-2) with TRBJ1-2, with unresolved D. Germline V gene lookup returns CDR1 LGHDT and CDR2 YNNKEL (reference sequence). V gave up 4 bases and J gave up 8 bases, with 11 bases separating them. The CDR3 contains 12 residues. CDR3 sequence (DNA): TGTGCCAGCAGCCCCTCCGGGGTCGGCTACACCTTC. This translates into CASSPSGVGYTF.

J is TRBJ1-1 and V is TRBV6-6; no firm D call. V shed 8 bases and J shed 3 bases, with 13 bases lying between them. Germline lookup yields CDR1 MNHNY and CDR2 SVGAGI (reference sequence). The CDR3 consists of 13 residues. The CDR3 protein is CASLRWEDTEAFF. Here the CDR3 DNA reads TGTGCCAGCCTTAGGTGGGAGGACACTGAAGCTTTCTTT.